One T cell receptor (beta chain) is described in this entry. No antigen is known for it. An end of the junction does not agree with germline; a read error may underlie this. This CDR3 contains 16 residues. Germline-derived CDR1 and CDR2 are MNHEY and SVGAGI. The record originates from a study of post-analysis software for immune sequencing data. About the study: Relapsing-remitting, secondary progressive and progressive-relapsing forms made up the multiple sclerosis disease courses.

Tagging with unique molecular identifiers was a feature of the TCR beta cDNA libraries. Each sample of roughly 0.85 to 11 million input T cells yielded around 500,000 cDNA molecules, so each molecule approximated one T cell. TCRdb reprocessed the PCR reads with MiXCR, giving one entry per CDR3 protein. Of hundreds of thousands of distinct CDR3 sequences listed, around 34% are singletons. General study points: TRBV5-6, TRBV5-1 and TRBV20-1 belonged to a set of roughly 5 TRBV segments that were more frequent in patients than controls. Strong co-clustering by F measure was seen for same-batch samples.

The source of this sequence is a girl under 18 with multiple sclerosis. V usage is TRBV6-5 and J usage is TRBJ2-3; possible D gene TRBD2, 5 bases. The sequencing sample was made of blood. The CDR3 region has the DNA TGTGCCGGCAGTTACTCCCCGAGGGAGAGCACAGATACGCAGTATTTT. It yields the protein CAGSYSPRESTDTQYF.